Presented here are 3 T cell receptor beta chains from one specimen sequenced in a study of T cell repertoires in aging, cancer and after chemotherapy. A mixed TRB-A/B primer pool amplified rearranged TRB by multiplex touch-down PCR. TCRdb reprocessed the multiplex PCR reads with MiXCR, giving one entry per CDR3 protein. Of about 9,200 distinct CDR3 sequences listed, under 40% are singletons. Peripheral blood genomic DNA, not sorted cells or RNA, was the template. Sequencing used blood. The receptors were gathered from a human donor in good health.

Within the sample, this clonotype is medium-sized. The rearrangement links TRBV19 to TRBJ2-2; no reliable D call. Trimming pared 3 bases from V and 7 bases from J, leaving 9 bases between. Germline loops: CDR1 LNHDA, CDR2 SQIVND (reference sequence). This CDR3 spans 13 amino acids. CDR3 region: CASSITGGGELFF. The CDR3 DNA sequence: TGTGCCAGTAGTATTACGGGTGGCGGGGAGCTGTTTTTT.

V is TRBV27 and J is TRBJ2-7; 8 bases line up with TRBD2. CDR1 is MNHEY and CDR2 is SMNVEV in the germline V gene (reference sequence). Trimming at V came to 0 bases and at J to 3 bases, leaving 13 bases not matched to a gene. The CDR3 consists of 18 residues. CDR3 in DNA: TGTGCCAGCAGTTTATCCCCCACACCAGCGGGAGACCTCTACGAGCAGTACTTC. The encoded protein is CASSLSPTPAGDLYEQYF.

This clonotype appeared a few times. The chain links TRBV7-2 to TRBJ2-1; TRBD2 agrees at 10 bases. Germline V lookup: CDR1 SGHTA, CDR2 FQGNSA. The CDR3 sequence is 15 residues long. V lost 5 bases and J lost 4; bases outside the gene matches: 5. The CDR3 loop is CASSRLAGAYNEQFF. The CDR3 region has the DNA TGTGCCAGCAGCCGTCTAGCGGGAGCTTACAATGAGCAGTTCTTC.